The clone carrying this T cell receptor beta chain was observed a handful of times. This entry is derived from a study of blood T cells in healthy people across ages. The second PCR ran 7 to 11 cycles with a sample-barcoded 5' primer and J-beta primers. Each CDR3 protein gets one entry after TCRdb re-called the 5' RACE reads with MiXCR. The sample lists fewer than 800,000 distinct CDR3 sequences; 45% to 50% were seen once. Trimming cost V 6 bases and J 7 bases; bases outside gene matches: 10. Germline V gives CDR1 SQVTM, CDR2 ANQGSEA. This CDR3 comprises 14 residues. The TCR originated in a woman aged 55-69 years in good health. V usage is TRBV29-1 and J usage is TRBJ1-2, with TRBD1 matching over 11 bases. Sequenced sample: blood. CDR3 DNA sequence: TGCAGCGTCGCCTCAGGACAGGGGGCTCGTGGCTACACCTTC. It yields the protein CSVASGQGARGYTF.